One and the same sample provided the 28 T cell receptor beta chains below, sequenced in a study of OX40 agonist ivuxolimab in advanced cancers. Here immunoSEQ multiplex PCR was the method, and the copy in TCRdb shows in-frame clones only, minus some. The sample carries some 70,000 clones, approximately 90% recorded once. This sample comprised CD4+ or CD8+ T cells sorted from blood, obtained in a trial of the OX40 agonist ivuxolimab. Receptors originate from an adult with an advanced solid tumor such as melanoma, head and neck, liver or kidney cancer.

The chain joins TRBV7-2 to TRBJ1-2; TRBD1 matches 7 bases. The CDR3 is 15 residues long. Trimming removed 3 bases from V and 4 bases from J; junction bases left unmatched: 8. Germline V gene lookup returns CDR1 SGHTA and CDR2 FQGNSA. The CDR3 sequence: CASSFRQGGFYGYTF. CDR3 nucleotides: TGTGCCAGCAGCTTTAGGCAGGGGGGGTTCTATGGCTACACCTTC.

Here the CDR3 DNA reads TGTGCCAGCAGCTTAGCACAGGGGGCCTTCTACGAGCAGTACTTC. Protein product: CASSLAQGAFYEQYF. The chain employs TRBV7-3 and TRBJ2-7, with TRBD1 identical over 9 bases. The trim removed 2 bases at V and 3 bases at J, leaving 5 bases unmatched. This CDR3 spans 15 amino acids. CDR1 and CDR2 (germline): SGHTA, FQGTGA.

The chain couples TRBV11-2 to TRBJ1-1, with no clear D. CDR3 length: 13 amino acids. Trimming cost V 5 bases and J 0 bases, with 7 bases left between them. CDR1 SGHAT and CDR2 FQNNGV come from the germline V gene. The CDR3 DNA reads TGTGCCAGCAGCGCCGGGTTGAACACTGAAGCTTTCTTT. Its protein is CASSAGLNTEAFF.

This chain's CDR3 is CASKQGHSYEQYF. Written as DNA, the CDR3 is TGTGCCAGCAAGCAGGGACATTCCTACGAGCAGTACTTC. J is TRBJ2-7 and V is TRBV6-1, with a possible D match to TRBD1 (6 bases). Trimming stripped 7 bases from V and 1 base from J, with 11 bases between. CDR3 length: 13 amino acids. Germline V lookup: CDR1 MNHNS, CDR2 SASEGT.

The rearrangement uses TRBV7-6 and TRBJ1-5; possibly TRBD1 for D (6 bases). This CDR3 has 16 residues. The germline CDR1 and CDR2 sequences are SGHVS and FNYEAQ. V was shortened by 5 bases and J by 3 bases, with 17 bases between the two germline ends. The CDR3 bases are TGTGCCAGCAGCCCACACAGGGTAGGGAACAATCAGCCCCAGCATTTT. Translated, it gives CASSPHRVGNNQPQHF.

The CDR3 nucleotides are TGTGCCAGCAGCCAAAGCTGGATCTCAGGCCCTGAAGCTTTCTTT. Its translation: CASSQSWISGPEAFF. V gene TRBV6-1 combines with J gene TRBJ1-1; no reliable D call. The CDR3 consists of 15 residues. The germline gives CDR1 MNHNS, CDR2 SASEGT. V was clipped by 6 bases and J by 6 bases, with 20 bases between them.

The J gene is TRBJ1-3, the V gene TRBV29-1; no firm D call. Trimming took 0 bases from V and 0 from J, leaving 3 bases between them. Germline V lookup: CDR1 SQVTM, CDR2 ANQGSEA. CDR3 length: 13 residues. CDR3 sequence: CSVEEVSGNTIYF. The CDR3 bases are TGCAGCGTTGAAGAGGTCTCTGGAAACACCATATATTTT.

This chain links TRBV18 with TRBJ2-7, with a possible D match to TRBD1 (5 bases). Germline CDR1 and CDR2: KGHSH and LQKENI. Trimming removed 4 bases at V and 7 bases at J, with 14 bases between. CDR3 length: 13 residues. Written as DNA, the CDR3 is TGTGCCAGCTCACAGGGGCAATTAGGGGAGCAGTACTTC. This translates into CASSQGQLGEQYF.

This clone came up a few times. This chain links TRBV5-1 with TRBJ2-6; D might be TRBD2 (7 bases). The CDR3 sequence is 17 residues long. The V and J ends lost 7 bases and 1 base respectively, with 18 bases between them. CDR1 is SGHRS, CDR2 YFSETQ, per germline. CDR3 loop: CASELGGARSGANVLTF. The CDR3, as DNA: TGCGCCAGCGAGTTAGGGGGGGCCCGGTCTGGGGCCAACGTCCTGACTTTC.

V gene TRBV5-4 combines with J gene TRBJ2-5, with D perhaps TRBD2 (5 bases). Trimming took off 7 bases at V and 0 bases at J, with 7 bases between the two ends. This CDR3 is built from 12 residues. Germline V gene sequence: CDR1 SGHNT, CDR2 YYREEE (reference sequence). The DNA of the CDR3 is TGTGCCAGCGGGAGACACCAAGAGACCCAGTACTTC. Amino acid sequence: CASGRHQETQYF. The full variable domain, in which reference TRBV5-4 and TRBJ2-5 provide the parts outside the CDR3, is ETGVTQSPTHLIKTRGQQVTLRCSSQSGHNTVSWYQQALGQGPQFIFQYYREEENGRGNFPPRFSGLQFPNYSSELNVNALELDDSALYLCASGRHQETQYFGPGTRLLVL.

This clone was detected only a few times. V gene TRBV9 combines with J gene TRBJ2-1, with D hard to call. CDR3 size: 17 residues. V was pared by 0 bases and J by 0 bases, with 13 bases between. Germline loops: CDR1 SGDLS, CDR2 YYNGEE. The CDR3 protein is CASSVVGQSNSYNEQFF. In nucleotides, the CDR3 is TGTGCCAGCAGCGTAGTTGGGCAGTCCAACTCCTACAATGAGCAGTTCTTC.

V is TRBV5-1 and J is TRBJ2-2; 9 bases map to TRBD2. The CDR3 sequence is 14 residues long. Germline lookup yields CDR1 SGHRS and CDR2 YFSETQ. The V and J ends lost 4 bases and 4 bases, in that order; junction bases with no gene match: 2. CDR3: CASSLAGSTGELFF. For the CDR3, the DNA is TGCGCCAGCAGCCTAGCGGGGAGCACCGGGGAGCTGTTTTTT.

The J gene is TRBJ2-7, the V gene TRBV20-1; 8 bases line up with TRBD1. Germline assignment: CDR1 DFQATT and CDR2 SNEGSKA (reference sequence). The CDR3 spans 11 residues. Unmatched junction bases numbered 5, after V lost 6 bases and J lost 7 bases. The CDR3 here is CSAAGGGEQYF. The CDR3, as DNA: TGCAGTGCGGCAGGGGGCGGAGAGCAGTACTTC.

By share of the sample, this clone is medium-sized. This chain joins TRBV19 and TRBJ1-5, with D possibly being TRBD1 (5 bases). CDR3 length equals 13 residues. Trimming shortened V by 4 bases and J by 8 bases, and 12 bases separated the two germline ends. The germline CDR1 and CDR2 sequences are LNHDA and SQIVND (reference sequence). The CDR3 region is CASSNGDRKPQHF. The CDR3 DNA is TGTGCCAGTAGTAATGGGGACCGTAAGCCCCAGCATTTT.

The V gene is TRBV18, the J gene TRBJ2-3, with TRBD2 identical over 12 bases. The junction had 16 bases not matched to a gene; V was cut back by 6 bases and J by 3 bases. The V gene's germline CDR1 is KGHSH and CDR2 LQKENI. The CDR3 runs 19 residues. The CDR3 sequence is CASSRDFASGGASTDTQYF. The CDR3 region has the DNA TGTGCCAGCTCCCGCGACTTTGCTAGCGGGGGGGCGAGTACAGATACGCAGTATTTT. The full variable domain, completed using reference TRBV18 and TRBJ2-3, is NAGVMQNPRHLVRRRGQEARLRCSPMKGHSHVYWYRQLPEEGLKFMVYLQKENIIDESGMPKERFSAEFPKEGPSILRIQQVVRGDSAAYFCASSRDFASGGASTDTQYFGPGTRLTVL.

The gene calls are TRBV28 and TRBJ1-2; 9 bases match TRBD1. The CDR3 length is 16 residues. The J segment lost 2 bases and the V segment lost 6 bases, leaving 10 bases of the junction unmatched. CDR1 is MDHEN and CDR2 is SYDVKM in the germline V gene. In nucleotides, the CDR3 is TGTGCCAGCAGCCCACACGGGACAGGGACGAACTATGGCTACACCTTC. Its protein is CASSPHGTGTNYGYTF.

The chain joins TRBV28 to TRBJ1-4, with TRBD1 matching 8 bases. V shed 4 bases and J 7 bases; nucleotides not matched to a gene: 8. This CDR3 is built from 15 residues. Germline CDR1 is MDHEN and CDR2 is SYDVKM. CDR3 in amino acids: CASSSSGTGGEKLFF. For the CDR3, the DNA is TGTGCCAGCAGTTCCTCCGGGACAGGTGGTGAAAAACTGTTTTTT.

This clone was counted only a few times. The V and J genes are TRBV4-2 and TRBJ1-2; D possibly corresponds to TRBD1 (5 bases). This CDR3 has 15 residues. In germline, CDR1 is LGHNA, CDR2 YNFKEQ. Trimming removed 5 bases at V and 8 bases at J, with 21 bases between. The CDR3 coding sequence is TGTGCCAGCAGCTGGCCAGGGACGACTCTCGGCGGCTACACCTTC. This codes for CASSWPGTTLGGYTF.

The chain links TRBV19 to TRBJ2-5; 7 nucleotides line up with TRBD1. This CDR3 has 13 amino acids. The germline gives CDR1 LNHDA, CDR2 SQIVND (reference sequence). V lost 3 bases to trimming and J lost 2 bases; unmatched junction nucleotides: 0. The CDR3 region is CASSMGQQETQYF. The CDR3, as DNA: TGTGCCAGTAGTATGGGACAGCAAGAGACCCAGTACTTC. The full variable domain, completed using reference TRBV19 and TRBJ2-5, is DGGITQSPKYLFRKEGQNVTLSCEQNLNHDAMYWYRQDPGQGLRLIYYSQIVNDFQKGDIAEGYSVSREKKESFPLTVTSAQKNPTAFYLCASSMGQQETQYFGPGTRLLVL.

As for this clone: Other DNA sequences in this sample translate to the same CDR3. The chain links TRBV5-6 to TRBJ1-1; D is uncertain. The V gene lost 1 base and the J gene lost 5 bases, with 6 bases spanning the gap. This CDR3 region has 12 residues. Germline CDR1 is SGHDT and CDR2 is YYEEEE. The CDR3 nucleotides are TGTGCCAGCAGCTTGAGAGGGACTGAAGCTTTCTTT. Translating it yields CASSLRGTEAFF. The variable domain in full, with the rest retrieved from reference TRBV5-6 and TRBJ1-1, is DAGVTQSPTHLIKTRGQQVTLRCSPKSGHDTVSWYQQALGQGPQFIFQYYEEEERQRGNFPDRFSGHQFPNYSSELNVNALLLGDSALYLCASSLRGTEAFFGQGTRLTVV.

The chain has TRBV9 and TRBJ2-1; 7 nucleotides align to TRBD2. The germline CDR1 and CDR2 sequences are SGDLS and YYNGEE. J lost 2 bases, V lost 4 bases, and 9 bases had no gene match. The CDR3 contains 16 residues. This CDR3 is CASSSSGSGTYNEQFF. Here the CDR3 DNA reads TGTGCCAGCAGCTCTTCAGGGAGCGGGACCTACAATGAGCAGTTCTTC.

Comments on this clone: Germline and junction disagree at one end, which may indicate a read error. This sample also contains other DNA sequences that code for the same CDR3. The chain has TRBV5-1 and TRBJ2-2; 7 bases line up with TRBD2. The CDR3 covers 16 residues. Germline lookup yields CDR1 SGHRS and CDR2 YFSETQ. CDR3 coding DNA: TGCGCCAGCAGCTCCACGAGCGGGATTAACACCGGGGAGCTGTTCTTT. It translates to CASSSTSGINTGELFF. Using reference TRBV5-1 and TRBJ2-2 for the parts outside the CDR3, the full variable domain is KAGVTQTPRYLIKTRGQQVTLSCSPISGHRSVSWYQQTPGQGLQFLFEYFSETQRNKGNFPGRFSGRQFSNSRSEMNVSTLELGDSALYLCASSSTSGINTGELFFGEGSRLTVL.

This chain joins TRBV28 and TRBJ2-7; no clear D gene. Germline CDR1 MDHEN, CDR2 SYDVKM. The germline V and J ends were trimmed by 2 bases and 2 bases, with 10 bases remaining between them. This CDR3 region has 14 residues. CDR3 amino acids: CASSLKGLTYEQYF. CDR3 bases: TGTGCCAGCAGTTTAAAGGGCCTGACCTACGAGCAGTACTTC.

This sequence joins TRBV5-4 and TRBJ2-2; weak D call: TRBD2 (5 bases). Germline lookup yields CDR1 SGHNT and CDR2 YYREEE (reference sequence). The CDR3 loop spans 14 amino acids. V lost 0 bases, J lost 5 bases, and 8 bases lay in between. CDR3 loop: CASSLGLQTGELFF. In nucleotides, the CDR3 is TGTGCCAGCAGCTTGGGACTACAGACCGGGGAGCTGTTTTTT.

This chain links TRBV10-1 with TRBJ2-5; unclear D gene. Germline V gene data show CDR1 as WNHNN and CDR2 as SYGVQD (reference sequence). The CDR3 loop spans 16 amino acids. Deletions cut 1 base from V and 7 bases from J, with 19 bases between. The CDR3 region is CASSEFWYFPPWTQYF. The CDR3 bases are TGCGCCAGCAGTGAGTTTTGGTACTTCCCTCCCTGGACCCAGTACTTC.

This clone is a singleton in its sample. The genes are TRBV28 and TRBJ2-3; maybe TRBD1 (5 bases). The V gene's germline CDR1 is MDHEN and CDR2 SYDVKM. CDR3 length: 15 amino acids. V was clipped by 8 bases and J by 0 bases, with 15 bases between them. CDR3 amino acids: CASQKMRQSTDTQYF. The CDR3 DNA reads TGTGCCAGCCAGAAGATGAGACAGAGCACAGATACGCAGTATTTT.

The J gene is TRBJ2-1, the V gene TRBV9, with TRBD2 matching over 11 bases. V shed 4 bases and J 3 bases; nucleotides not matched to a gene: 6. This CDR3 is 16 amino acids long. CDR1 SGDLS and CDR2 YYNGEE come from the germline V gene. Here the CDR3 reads CASSHPLAGGYNEQFF. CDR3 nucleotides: TGTGCCAGCAGCCACCCTCTAGCGGGGGGCTACAATGAGCAGTTCTTC.

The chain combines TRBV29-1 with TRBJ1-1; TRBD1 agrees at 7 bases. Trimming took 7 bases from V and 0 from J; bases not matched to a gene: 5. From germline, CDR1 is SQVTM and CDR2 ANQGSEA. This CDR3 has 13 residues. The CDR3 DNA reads TGCAGCGGGCCGGGACAGCTGAACACTGAAGCTTTCTTT. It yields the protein CSGPGQLNTEAFF. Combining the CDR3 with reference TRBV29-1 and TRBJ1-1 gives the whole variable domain SAVISQKPSRDICQRGTSLTIQCQVDSQVTMMFWYRQQPGQSLTLIATANQGSEATYESGFVIDKFPISRPNLTFSTLTVSNMSPEDSSIYLCSGPGQLNTEAFFGQGTRLTVV.